This record covers a single TCR beta chain. Its specificity is unknown. This sample was included in a study of cytomegalovirus exposure and HLA in healthy donors. Points from the study as a whole: Reports showed the classifier diagnosing cytomegalovirus status with high specificity and sensitivity. Listed as cytomegalovirus-associated were 150 or so TCR beta chains.

The germline CDR1 and CDR2 sequences are MGHRA and YSYEKL. With 2 bases clipped from V and 7 bases from J, the junction kept 10 bases outside the gene matches. The CDR3 extends over 15 amino acids. The data were produced by immunoSEQ multiplex PCR, yet TCRdb's version contains in-frame clones alone and is incomplete. The sample lists about 180,000 clones; 85% to 90% were seen once. The donors formed part of the approximately 130-subject validation cohort, distinct from the roughly 700-subject first cohort. The specimen was PBMCs. The clonotype was recovered from a woman aged 25-40 years in good health and CMV-seronegative. The rearrangement uses TRBV4-1 and TRBJ1-2; 7 bases fit TRBD1. The CDR3 region has the DNA TGCGCCAGCAGCCAAATTGACAGGGACGAAGGTGGCTACACCTTC. Translation gives CASSQIDRDEGGYTF.